This TCR beta chain was recovered during a study of technical replicates of blood from a handful of donors. This CDR3 comprises 14 residues. V was shortened by 2 bases and J by 5 bases, with 13 bases between the two germline ends. The germline V gene has CDR1 SGDLS and CDR2 YYNGEE. Clones were sequenced by immunoSEQ multiplex PCR, and TCRdb holds only the in-frame ones, with some missing. This table has tens of thousands of clones, roughly 96% appearing once. The sequence was obtained from a human donor in good health. The chain joins TRBV9 to TRBJ2-5; TRBD1 might be the D (5 bases). The sample comprised T cells isolated from PBMCs. CDR3 residues: CASSVSSTDETQYF. The CDR3 DNA reads as TGTGCCAGCAGCGTGAGCTCGACAGACGAGACCCAGTACTTC.